Listed here are 17 T cell receptor beta chains from one sample, sequenced in a study of blood T cell repertoires in COVID-19. TCRdb keeps only in-frame clones here, not all; method: immunoSEQ multiplex PCR. The sample lists 200,000 to 300,000 clones; about nine tenths were seen once. Sequencing was performed on peripheral blood. Source of these receptors: a man between 60 and 75 years old who had recovered from COVID-19.

Here the CDR3 reads CASSGILAVSSYNEQFF. As DNA, the CDR3 is TGCGCCAGCAGCGGAATTCTAGCGGTCAGCTCCTACAATGAGCAGTTCTTC. V is TRBV5-1 and J is TRBJ2-1, with TRBD2 matching 7 bases. The V segment lost 4 bases and the J segment 0 bases; nucleotides outside the gene matches: 10. Per the germline V gene, CDR1 is SGHRS and CDR2 is YFSETQ. This CDR3 spans 17 amino acids.

This chain connects TRBV13 to TRBJ1-6, with D tentatively TRBD1 (5 bases). CDR1 PRHDT and CDR2 FYEKMQ come from the germline V gene (reference sequence). The V gene lost 5 bases and the J gene lost 11 bases, with 16 bases spanning the gap. This CDR3 is 14 amino acids long. CDR3 residues: CASSASGGMAPLHF. In DNA, the CDR3 is TGTGCCAGCAGCGCCTCCGGGGGAATGGCACCCCTCCACTTT.

The DNA for the CDR3 is TGTGCCAGCAGCGGGCAGGCGTCCTATGGCTACACCTTC. This sequence encodes CASSGQASYGYTF. This chain connects TRBV14 to TRBJ1-2; no clear D. CDR3 length: 13 amino acids. The germline V and J ends were trimmed by 5 bases and 4 bases, with 11 bases remaining between them. Germline assignment: CDR1 SGHDN and CDR2 FVKESK.

This clone was detected only once. V and J are TRBV3-1 (or the pseudogene TRBV3-2) and TRBJ1-2, with D possibly matching TRBD1 (5 bases). Germline CDR1 is LGHDT and CDR2 is YNNKEL (reference sequence). V was cut by 3 bases and J by 8 bases, with 16 bases left in between. This CDR3 comprises 14 residues. The CDR3 sequence: CASSHPQGGEGYTF. CDR3 nucleotide sequence: TGTGCCAGCAGCCACCCGCAGGGCGGGGAAGGCTACACCTTC.

The V gene is TRBV12-3 or TRBV12-4, the J gene TRBJ2-5; D uncertain. V lost 3 bases to trimming and J lost 1 base, with 3 bases between them. CDR3 length equals 12 residues. For the CDR3, the DNA is TGTGCCAGCAGTTTTATCCAAGAGACCCAGTACTTC. Residues: CASSFIQETQYF.

The chain couples TRBV6-6 to TRBJ2-7, with a weak D call TRBD1 (6 bases). V shed 7 bases and J shed 2 bases, with 12 bases lying between them. The germline gives CDR1 MNHNY, CDR2 SVGAGI (reference sequence). This CDR3 has 13 residues. The CDR3 spells CASNNRDTYEQYF. The CDR3 nucleotides are TGTGCCAGCAATAACAGGGATACCTACGAGCAGTACTTC.

The chain recombines TRBV6-1 with TRBJ2-1; D is unclear. Germline V lookup: CDR1 MNHNS, CDR2 SASEGT. The ends were cut back, 3 bases at V and 5 bases at J, with 11 bases in the middle. CDR3 length equals 14 residues. Here the CDR3 reads CASSDRLPNNEQFF. Written as DNA, the CDR3 is TGTGCCAGCAGTGACAGGCTGCCCAACAATGAGCAGTTCTTC.

The chain has TRBV9 and TRBJ2-1, with a possible D match to TRBD1 (5 bases). CDR1 and CDR2 (germline): SGDLS, YYNGEE. V was clipped by 3 bases and J by 6 bases, with 10 bases between them. CDR3 size: 13 residues. CDR3 DNA: TGTGCCAGCAGCGCCCCCCAGGGCAATGAGCAGTTCTTC. Protein sequence: CASSAPQGNEQFF. Supplemented by reference TRBV9 and TRBJ2-1, the full variable domain reads DSGVTQTPKHLITATGQRVTLRCSPRSGDLSVYWYQQSLDQGLQFLIQYYNGEERAKGNILERFSAQQFPDLHSELNLSSLELGDSALYFCASSAPQGNEQFFGPGTRLTVL.

Written as DNA, the CDR3 is TGTGCCAGCAGCCAGACAGGGGGAGCCAAAAACATTCAGTACTTC. Encoded protein: CASSQTGGAKNIQYF. The chain employs TRBV6-5 and TRBJ2-4; TRBD1 aligns across 9 bases. Trimming at V came to 6 bases and at J to 0 bases, leaving 3 bases not matched to a gene. Germline-derived CDR1 and CDR2 are MNHEY and SVGAGI. CDR3 length: 15 amino acids.

The chain combines TRBV18 with TRBJ2-4, with D perhaps matching TRBD1 (5 bases). CDR3 length: 15 amino acids. The germline V and J ends were trimmed by 0 bases and 3 bases, with 9 bases remaining between them. Germline loops: CDR1 KGHSH, CDR2 LQKENI. DNA for the CDR3: TGTGCCAGCTCACCACCCAGGGATGGCAAAAACATTCAGTACTTC. Its protein product is CASSPPRDGKNIQYF. The variable domain in full, completed from reference TRBV18 and TRBJ2-4, reads NAGVMQNPRHLVRRRGQEARLRCSPMKGHSHVYWYRQLPEEGLKFMVYLQKENIIDESGMPKERFSAEFPKEGPSILRIQQVVRGDSAAYFCASSPPRDGKNIQYFGAGTRLSVL.

The J gene is TRBJ1-2, the V gene TRBV6-5; D gene ambiguous. The V gene lost 10 bases and the J gene lost 6 bases, with 9 bases spanning the gap. The CDR3 runs to 10 residues. CDR1 is MNHEY and CDR2 is SVGAGI in the germline V gene. In DNA form, the CDR3 reads TGTGCCAAAATTTACAATGGCTACACCTTC. This encodes CAKIYNGYTF.

This clone was observed a few times. This rearrangement joins TRBV29-1 to TRBJ1-1; D might be TRBD1 (5 bases). The CDR3 runs to 13 residues. Trimming left V 3 bases short and J 8 bases short, with 16 bases between. Germline V lookup: CDR1 SQVTM, CDR2 ANQGSEA. CDR3 DNA: TGCAGCGTTGAGGGGGGGTTACAAGCCGAAGCTTTCTTT. Encoded protein: CSVEGGLQAEAFF.

This clone was observed a single time. CDR3 nucleotide sequence: TGTGCCAGCTCGAAGAAGGGACAGGGGATAATTCAGCCCCAGCATTTT. Residues: CASSKKGQGIIQPQHF. The V call is TRBV18, the J call TRBJ1-5, with 10 bases fitting TRBD1. Unmatched junction bases numbered 11, after V lost 6 bases and J lost 6 bases. The CDR3 covers 16 residues. Germline assignment: CDR1 KGHSH and CDR2 LQKENI.

This clone occurred a few times. This chain links TRBV6-5 with TRBJ2-7, with D maybe TRBD1 (6 bases). CDR1 is MNHEY, CDR2 SVGAGI, per germline. CDR3 size: 14 residues. The V end lost 0 bases, the J end lost 4 bases, and 10 bases lay between the germline ends. The CDR3 here is CASSYSGQIYEQYF. In DNA, the CDR3 is TGTGCCAGCAGTTACTCAGGACAGATTTACGAGCAGTACTTC.

V and J are TRBV6-4 and TRBJ2-3, with 8 positions matching TRBD2. V shed 2 bases and J 10 bases; nucleotides not matched to a gene: 5. This CDR3 comprises 13 residues. Germline V gene lookup returns CDR1 MRHNA and CDR2 SNTAGT. CDR3 sequence (DNA): TGTGCCAGCAGTGACAAGAGCGGGGGCTCGCAGTATTTT. Translated: CASSDKSGGSQYF.

This CDR3 reads CASERRRNTEAFF. The CDR3 DNA is TGTGCCAGCGAAAGACGGAGGAACACTGAAGCTTTCTTT. The rearrangement uses TRBV12-3 or TRBV12-4 and TRBJ1-1, with no clear D. The CDR3 runs to 13 residues. V dropped 8 bases and J dropped 1 base, with 11 bases sitting between them.

The CDR3 sequence: CASRPTGAGEQYF. The CDR3 DNA is TGTGCCAGCAGGCCAACAGGGGCGGGGGAGCAGTACTTC. The chain is built from TRBV7-2 and TRBJ2-7; TRBD1 might be the D (7 bases). This CDR3 spans 13 amino acids. Trimming left V 6 bases short and J 7 bases short, with 16 bases between. CDR1 and CDR2 from the germline V gene are SGHTA and FQGNSA. Drawing the rest from reference TRBV7-2 and TRBJ2-7, the complete variable domain is GAGVSQSPSNKVTEKGKDVELRCDPISGHTALYWYRQSLGQGLEFLIYFQGNSAPDKSGLPSDRFSAERTGGSVSTLTIQRTQQEDSAVYLCASRPTGAGEQYFGPGTRLTVT.